These 13 T cell receptor beta chains were sequenced from one sample in a study of memory CD4+ T cells and cytomegalovirus serostatus. Single viable CD3+CD4+CD8-CD45RO+ cells were sorted as the memory CD4+ T cells. Measured with immunoSEQ multiplex PCR; TCRdb has only the in-frame clones, and not every one. The table lists about 58,000 clones, approximately 86% of them singletons. Source material: memory CD4+ T cells from blood. The source is an adult in good health and CMV-seronegative. Some clones in this sample may be carry-over from other donors' samples.

The CDR3 DNA reads TGTGCCAGCAGATGGGGACTAGCGGGAGTCGAGACCCAGTACTTC. It translates to CASRWGLAGVETQYF. The V and J genes are TRBV27 and TRBJ2-5, with 14 bases aligning to TRBD2. This CDR3 has 15 residues. Germline V gives CDR1 MNHEY, CDR2 SMNVEV (reference sequence). J lost 5 bases, V lost 6 bases, and 5 bases had no gene match.

The chain recombines TRBV2 with TRBJ2-5; D may be TRBD2 (6 bases). V was clipped by 6 bases and J by 5 bases, with 13 bases between them. Germline values: CDR1 SNHLY, CDR2 FYNNEI. The CDR3 extends over 13 amino acids. The CDR3 sequence: CASRPGGTETQYF. The CDR3, as DNA: TGTGCCAGCAGGCCCGGGGGTACGGAGACCCAGTACTTC.

This sequence joins TRBV5-8 and TRBJ1-4; possible D gene TRBD1, 6 bases. The CDR3 runs 13 residues. Trimming pared 6 bases from V and 4 bases from J, leaving 10 bases between. From germline, CDR1 is SGHTS and CDR2 YDEGEE. CDR3 sequence: CASTLQGNEKLFF. The DNA of the CDR3 is TGTGCCAGCACCCTACAGGGTAATGAAAAACTGTTTTTT.

This clone was picked up one time. The genes are TRBV27 and TRBJ2-5; D gene unclear. CDR1 is MNHEY and CDR2 is SMNVEV in the germline V gene (reference sequence). V lost 6 bases, J lost 6 bases, and 14 bases lay in between. The CDR3 contains 13 residues. CDR3 protein: CASRPGPGKTQYF. Here the CDR3 DNA reads TGTGCCAGCAGACCAGGACCGGGCAAGACCCAGTACTTC.

CDR3 residues: CASSMGFTYNEQFF. CDR3 nucleotide sequence: TGTGCCAGTAGTATGGGGTTCACCTACAATGAGCAGTTCTTC. This sequence joins TRBV19 and TRBJ2-1; D call uncertain. V was shortened by 3 bases and J by 2 bases, with 8 bases between the two germline ends. The CDR3 sequence is 14 residues long. Germline V gene lookup returns CDR1 LNHDA and CDR2 SQIVND (reference sequence). Together with reference TRBV19 and TRBJ2-1, the CDR3 gives the full variable domain: DGGITQSPKYLFRKEGQNVTLSCEQNLNHDAMYWYRQDPGQGLRLIYYSQIVNDFQKGDIAEGYSVSREKKESFPLTVTSAQKNPTAFYLCASSMGFTYNEQFFGPGTRLTVL.

The chain is built from TRBV6-1 and TRBJ1-4, with 7 bases fitting TRBD1. The CDR3 runs 14 residues. CDR1 is MNHNS and CDR2 is SASEGT in the germline V gene. The junction had 3 bases not matched to a gene; V was cut back by 5 bases and J by 3 bases. CDR3 DNA: TGTGCCAGCAGTAGCGGGACAGCTAATGAAAAACTGTTTTTT. Protein: CASSSGTANEKLFF.

Written as DNA, the CDR3 is TGCAGCGGGGAAACTAGATTTCCCGTCCCACTATCCTACGAGCAGTACTTC. Encoded protein: CSGETRFPVPLSYEQYF. The gene calls are TRBV29-1 and TRBJ2-7; tentatively, D is TRBD2 (5 bases). The germline gives CDR1 SQVTM, CDR2 ANQGSEA. V lost 7 bases and J 1 base, leaving 26 bases between the germline ends. The CDR3 sequence is 17 residues long.

The chain uses TRBV7-2 and TRBJ2-7; 7 nucleotides agree with TRBD2. CDR1 SGHTA and CDR2 FQGNSA come from the germline V gene. Unmatched junction bases numbered 6, after V lost 0 bases and J lost 4 bases. The CDR3 runs 15 residues. CDR3 nucleotide sequence: TGTGCCAGCAGCTTAGCGGGAGGGCCAGTTTACGAGCAGTACTTC. As protein: CASSLAGGPVYEQYF. The whole variable domain, remainder taken from reference TRBV7-2 and TRBJ2-7, is GAGVSQSPSNKVTEKGKDVELRCDPISGHTALYWYRQSLGQGLEFLIYFQGNSAPDKSGLPSDRFSAERTGGSVSTLTIQRTQQEDSAVYLCASSLAGGPVYEQYFGPGTRLTVT.

This clone was counted a few times. This chain connects TRBV13 to TRBJ2-3, with D tentatively TRBD2 (5 bases). The V end was cut by 1 base, the J end by 2 bases, with 7 bases between. Germline assignment: CDR1 PRHDT and CDR2 FYEKMQ (reference sequence). This CDR3 is 14 amino acids long. The CDR3 here is CASSLVAYTDTQYF. In DNA, the CDR3 is TGTGCCAGCAGCTTAGTAGCGTACACAGATACGCAGTATTTT.

V gene TRBV7-2 combines with J gene TRBJ2-7, with TRBD1 identical over 8 bases. In germline, CDR1 is SGHTA, CDR2 FQGNSA. The CDR3 loop spans 17 amino acids. V was clipped by 4 bases and J by 3 bases; unmatched bases: 14. The CDR3 coding sequence is TGTGCCAGCAGCTCAGGGGGGTCAGGGGGCGCGTTCTACGAGCAGTACTTC. It codes for CASSSGGSGGAFYEQYF.

This chain links TRBV19 with TRBJ1-3, with D perhaps matching TRBD1 (5 bases). Trimming left V 10 bases short and J 8 bases short, with 15 bases between. Germline CDR1 is LNHDA and CDR2 is SQIVND (reference sequence). This CDR3 spans 12 amino acids. CDR3 bases: TGTGCCACTCATAGCGGGGGAGACACCATATATTTT. It codes for CATHSGGDTIYF.

The chain uses TRBV29-1 and TRBJ1-2, with D possibly being TRBD1 (5 bases). Looked up from germline, CDR1 is SQVTM and CDR2 is ANQGSEA. Trimming pared 7 bases from V and 0 bases from J, leaving 12 bases between. This CDR3 contains 13 residues. CDR3 nucleotide sequence: TGCAGCGCGTGGGCAGGGACTAACTATGGCTACACCTTC. It is translated as CSAWAGTNYGYTF.

This sequence joins TRBV6-5 and TRBJ2-3; 8 bases line up with TRBD2. The CDR3 length is 12 residues. CDR1 and CDR2 (germline): MNHEY, SVGAGI. Trimming took 6 bases from V and 4 from J; bases not matched to a gene: 0. CDR3 protein: CASRTSADTQYF. The CDR3 region has the DNA TGTGCCAGCAGGACTAGCGCAGATACGCAGTATTTT.